This is a list of T cell receptor beta chains from one sample in a study of blood T cells in healthy people across ages. TCRdb independently ran MiXCR on the 5' RACE reads; one entry per CDR3 protein. The sample has 1.5 million to 2 million distinct CDR3 sequences, about 50% seen once. Specimen: blood. All receptors derive from a woman between 40 and 50 years old in good health. Each CDR3 is given with its conserved first and last residue. D genes are given only for firm matches. Part of the rows lack a size; the others show once, few, many or a class for expanded clones.

abundance	v_gene	d_gene	j_gene	CDR3nt	CDR3aa
.	TRBV12-3/TRBV12-4	TRBD1	TRBJ1-2	TGTGCCAGCAGCCGAGACAGGGGTTATGCTGGCTACACCTTC	CASSRDRGYAGYTF
.	TRBV20-1	.	TRBJ2-2	TGCACAGCGTTGGGGGCCGGGGAGCTGTTTTTT	CTALGAGELFF
.	TRBV4-2	.	TRBJ1-2	TGTGCCAGCAGCCAAGATCAGCCTCGGGCGGCCAGCTATGGCTACACCTTC	CASSQDQPRAASYGYTF
few	TRBV18	TRBD1	TRBJ2-1	TGTGCCAGCTCACCATTGGGGCCGGGACAGGGGAACAATGAGCAGTTCTTC	CASSPLGPGQGNNEQFF
many	TRBV5-1	TRBD1	TRBJ2-7	TGCGCCAGCAGCTCCTTTGGACAGGGGGTCGAGCAGTACTTC	CASSSFGQGVEQYF
.	TRBV18	.	TRBJ1-5	TGTGCCAGCTCACCACCGTCGGGATGGCAGCCCCAGCATTTT	CASSPPSGWQPQHF
.	TRBV7-3	.	TRBJ2-1	TGTGCCAGCAGCCCCGAGGCGGGGTACTCCTACAATGAGCAGTTCTTC	CASSPEAGYSYNEQFF
.	TRBV28	TRBD2	TRBJ2-7	TGTGCCAGCAGTTTCACTAGCGGGGAATCCGACGAGCAGTACTTC	CASSFTSGESDEQYF
few	TRBV4-1	.	TRBJ1-6	TGCGCCAGCAGCCAAGATGAGGCAGCGTATAATTCACCCCTCCACTTT	CASSQDEAAYNSPLHF
once	TRBV7-3	TRBD2	TRBJ2-1	TGTGCCAGCAGCTTAACCTCGGGGACTAGCGGTTACAATGAGCAGTTCTTC	CASSLTSGTSGYNEQFF
many	TRBV15	.	TRBJ2-7	TGTGCCACCAGCAGAGATCCGGCAGGAGATTACGAGCAGTACTTC	CATSRDPAGDYEQYF
few	TRBV28	.	TRBJ2-4	TGTGCCAGCAGTACAGGGCCCCTAGCCAAAAACATTCAGTACTTC	CASSTGPLAKNIQYF
once	TRBV6-6	.	TRBJ2-1	TGTGCCAGCAGTCACGCAAGGTACAATAAGCAGTTCTTC	CASSHARYNKQFF
.	TRBV7-2	.	TRBJ2-6	TGTGCCAGCAGCTTAGCGAGGGGAAGGGCCAACGTCCTGACTTTC	CASSLARGRANVLTF
once	TRBV2	.	TRBJ1-5	TGTGCCAGCAGCTCGTTAGAGGAAGAGGTTCAGCCCCAGCATTTT	CASSSLEEEVQPQHF
.	TRBV15	.	TRBJ1-4	TGTGCCACCAGCAGGGTGGGGGGACTGAGAACTAATGAAAAACTGTTTTTT	CATSRVGGLRTNEKLFF
many	TRBV7-2	.	TRBJ2-7	TGTGCCAGCAGCTTAGCCCACGAGCAGTACTTC	CASSLAHEQYF
.	TRBV20-1	TRBD1	TRBJ2-4	TGCAGTGCTAGGCCTGACAGGGATGTCAAAAACATTCAGTACTTC	CSARPDRDVKNIQYF
.	TRBV20-1	.	TRBJ1-2	TGCAGTGCTTCCTCGGGCTACACCTTC	CSASSGYTF
once	TRBV20-1	.	TRBJ2-6	TGCAGTGCTTATGTGGTTACTGGGGCCAACGTCCTGACTTTC	CSAYVVTGANVLTF
few	TRBV7-2	TRBD2	TRBJ2-4	TGTGCCAGCAGCTGCCAAACGGGGGGAGAGGACCAGTACTTC	CASSCQTGGEDQYF
.	TRBV10-3	.	TRBJ2-1	TGTGCCATCAATCCGGAGGGCTCCTACAATGAGCGGTACTTC	CAINPEGSYNERYF
.	TRBV9	TRBD2	TRBJ2-1	TGTGCCAGCAGCGTAGAACTAGCGGGGGGCTACAATGAGCAGTTCTTC	CASSVELAGGYNEQFF
.	TRBV28	.	TRBJ2-7	TGTGCCAGCATGTATAACTACGAGCAGTACTTC	CASMYNYEQYF